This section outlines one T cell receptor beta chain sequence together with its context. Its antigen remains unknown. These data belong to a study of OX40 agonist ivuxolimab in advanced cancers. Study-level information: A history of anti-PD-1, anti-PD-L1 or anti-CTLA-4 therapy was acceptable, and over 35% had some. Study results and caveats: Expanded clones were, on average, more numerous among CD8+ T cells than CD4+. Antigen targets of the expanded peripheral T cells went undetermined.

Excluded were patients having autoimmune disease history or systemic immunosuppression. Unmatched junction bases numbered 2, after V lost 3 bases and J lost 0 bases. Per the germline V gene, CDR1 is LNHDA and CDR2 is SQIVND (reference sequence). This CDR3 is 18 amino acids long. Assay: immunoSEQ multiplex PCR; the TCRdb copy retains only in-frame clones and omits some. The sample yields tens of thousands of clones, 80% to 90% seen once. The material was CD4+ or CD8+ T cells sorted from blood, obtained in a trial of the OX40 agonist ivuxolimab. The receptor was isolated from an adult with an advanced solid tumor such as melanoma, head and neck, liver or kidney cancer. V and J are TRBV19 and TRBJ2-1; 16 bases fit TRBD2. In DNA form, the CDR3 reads TGTGCCAGTAGTATGGGACTAGCGGGAGGGAGCTCCTACAATGAGCAGTTCTTC. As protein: CASSMGLAGGSSYNEQFF.